These 8 T cell receptor beta chains were sequenced from one sample in a study of T cells after somatic rescue of genetic block. The table came from immunoSEQ multiplex PCR; TCRdb's copy has only in-frame clones and leaves some out. This repertoire shows over 9,000 clones, around 73% found once; its top ten account for under 9.5%. Sequences were obtained from peripheral blood mononuclear cells (PBMCs). These receptors were collected from a boy under 18.

The CDR3 reads CASSPPGLALTDTQYF. The CDR3 DNA follows: TGTGCCAGCAGTCCGCCGGGACTAGCGCTGACAGATACGCAGTATTTT. The V call is TRBV14, the J call TRBJ2-3; TRBD2 matches at 10 bases. Germline V CDR1 and CDR2: SGHDN, FVKESK. The CDR3 runs 16 residues. The ends lost 6 bases at V and 3 bases at J; junction bases unmatched: 9.

V is TRBV4-3 and J is TRBJ2-5; the D is unclear. The CDR3 runs 13 residues. Germline V CDR1 and CDR2: LGHNA, YSLEER. V lost 3 bases and J 0 bases, leaving 5 bases between the germline ends. DNA of the CDR3: TGCGCCAGCAGCCAGTCGTACCAAGAGACCCAGTACTTC. Its translation: CASSQSYQETQYF.

This clone was observed a few times. The rearrangement joins TRBV6-5 to TRBJ1-3; TRBD1 matches at 8 bases. With 6 bases clipped from V and 8 bases from J, the junction kept 6 bases outside the gene matches. Per the germline V gene, CDR1 is MNHEY and CDR2 is SVGAGI. The CDR3 extends over 13 amino acids. The CDR3 reads CASRPQGGDTIYF. The DNA for the CDR3 is TGTGCCAGCAGACCACAGGGGGGGGACACCATATATTTT.

J is TRBJ2-2 and V is TRBV29-1; no definite D call. Trimming removed 2 bases from V and 2 bases from J, with 6 bases in between. CDR1 is SQVTM and CDR2 is ANQGSEA in the germline V gene. CDR3 length equals 13 residues. The CDR3 bases are TGCAGCGTTGAACAGTTTAACACCGGGGAGCTGTTTTTT. Amino acids: CSVEQFNTGELFF.

V gene TRBV11-1 combines with J gene TRBJ2-7; 15 nucleotides match TRBD2. CDR3 length: 17 residues. Germline V gene sequence: CDR1 SGHAT, CDR2 FQDESV (reference sequence). V was clipped by 5 bases and J by 3 bases; unmatched bases: 8. CDR3 protein: CASSSTGTSGRIYEQYF. The CDR3 bases are TGTGCCAGCAGCAGCACCGGGACTAGCGGGAGGATCTACGAGCAGTACTTC. The full variable domain, in which reference TRBV11-1 and TRBJ2-7 provide the parts outside the CDR3, is EAEVAQSPRYKITEKSQAVAFWCDPISGHATLYWYRQILGQGPELLVQFQDESVVDDSQLPKDRFSAERLKGVDSTLKIQPAELGDSAMYLCASSSTGTSGRIYEQYFGPGTRLTVT.

The sample holds one count of this clone. The V call is TRBV18, the J call TRBJ1-2; no definite D call. Germline V gene data show CDR1 as KGHSH and CDR2 as LQKENI. The CDR3 is 17 amino acids. Trimming removed 2 bases from V and 3 bases from J, with 19 bases in between. The DNA for the CDR3 is TGTGCCAGCTCACCAATTTCTGGCGGAACCGGGGACTATGGCTACACCTTC. This gives the protein CASSPISGGTGDYGYTF.

The V gene is TRBV6-6, the J gene TRBJ2-7; the D is unclear. The germline gives CDR1 MNHNY, CDR2 SVGAGI (reference sequence). This CDR3 has 11 residues. The ends were cut back, 5 bases at V and 3 bases at J, with 5 bases in the middle. CDR3 DNA sequence: TGTGCCAGCAGTGGCCACTACGAGCAGTACTTC. Protein sequence: CASSGHYEQYF.

The sample holds one count of this clone. The chain recombines TRBV7-2 with TRBJ1-2; D might be TRBD1 (6 bases). This CDR3 is built from 15 residues. CDR1 is SGHTA, CDR2 FQGNSA, per germline. Trimming cost V 3 bases and J 4 bases, with 15 bases left between them. The CDR3 is CASSLQGNSAYGYTF. DNA for the CDR3: TGTGCCAGCAGCTTGCAGGGGAATTCTGCCTATGGCTACACCTTC.